A selection of T cell receptor beta chains follows, all from one sample in a study of cytomegalovirus exposure and HLA in healthy donors. Repertoires were generated with immunoSEQ multiplex PCR, while TCRdb's copy carries only in-frame clones and drops some. The table includes about 80,000 clones, roughly 80% detected once. The sample consisted of PBMCs. The receptors shown here come from a man aged 45 to 65 in good health and CMV-seronegative. The CDR3 runs from the conserved cysteine through the conserved F or W. Each record gives: clone size, D gene, J gene, V gene, CDR3 protein, CDR3 DNA. The D gene is left open where the match is weak. Rows give clone size only sometimes, using once, few, many, or a class for an expanded clone.

size: -; D: -; J: TRBJ1-6; V: TRBV21-1; CDR3: CASSKSINRGKVDSPLHF; DNA: TGTGCCAGCAGCAAAAGTATAAACAGGGGGAAGGTTGATTCACCCCTCCACTTT
size: -; D: TRBD1; J: TRBJ2-6; V: TRBV4-1; CDR3: CASSQPPGQGSGANVLTF; DNA: TGCGCCAGCAGCCAACCGCCGGGACAGGGGTCGGGGGCCAACGTCCTGACTTTC
size: -; D: TRBD1; J: TRBJ1-2; V: TRBV2; CDR3: CASRLPGQGSGGYTF; DNA: TGTGCCAGCAGACTTCCGGGACAGGGATCAGGGGGCTACACCTTC
size: -; D: -; J: TRBJ1-1; V: TRBV19; CDR3: CASSHPRSGDRAFF; DNA: TGTGCCAGTAGTCATCCCCGTTCGGGGGATAGGGCTTTCTTT
size: -; D: TRBD1; J: TRBJ1-4; V: TRBV9; CDR3: CASSVTQGGGEKLFF; DNA: TGTGCCAGCAGCGTAACCCAGGGGGGAGGTGAAAAACTGTTTTTT
size: -; D: TRBD1; J: TRBJ2-7; V: TRBV2; CDR3: CASSDGTGLLLRQYF; DNA: TGTGCCAGCAGTGACGGGACAGGGCTTTTACTCAGGCAGTACTTC
size: many; D: -; J: TRBJ1-1; V: TRBV4-1; CDR3: CASSQGTSVEKAFF; DNA: TGCGCCAGCAGCCAAGGTACCTCCGTCGAGAAAGCTTTCTTT
size: -; D: TRBD2; J: TRBJ2-7; V: TRBV4-2; CDR3: CASSQELAGGRSYEQYF; DNA: TGTGCCAGCAGCCAAGAACTAGCGGGGGGCCGCTCCTACGAGCAGTACTTC
size: -; D: -; J: TRBJ1-2; V: TRBV6-1; CDR3: CASTPRGGEGYTF; DNA: TGTGCCAGCACCCCGCGCGGGGGCGAAGGCTACACCTTC
size: -; D: -; J: TRBJ2-7; V: TRBV6-1; CDR3: CASSDLLDYEQYF; DNA: TGTGCCAGCAGTGATCTACTAGACTACGAGCAGTACTTC
size: few; D: TRBD1; J: TRBJ2-4; V: TRBV2; CDR3: CASRGDRGGIQYF; DNA: TGTGCCAGCAGGGGGGACAGGGGAGGCATTCAGTACTTC
size: medium-sized; D: -; J: TRBJ1-1; V: TRBV10-3; CDR3: CAISESGTEAFF; DNA: TGTGCCATCAGTGAGTCCGGGACTGAAGCTTTCTTT
size: -; D: TRBD2; J: TRBJ2-1; V: TRBV7-9; CDR3: CATTALAGGLEQFF; DNA: TGTGCCACAACCGCCCTAGCGGGGGGGCTTGAGCAGTTCTTC
size: -; D: -; J: TRBJ2-1; V: TRBV25-1; CDR3: CASTPGTVSEQFF; DNA: TGTGCCAGTACGCCCGGGACTGTCAGTGAGCAGTTCTTC
size: -; D: -; J: TRBJ1-2; V: TRBV9; CDR3: CASSVEGRDGYTF; DNA: TGTGCCAGCAGCGTAGAGGGGCGTGATGGCTACACCTTC
size: -; D: -; J: TRBJ1-1; V: TRBV5-1; CDR3: CASSIQENTEAFF; DNA: TGCGCCAGCAGTATACAGGAGAACACTGAAGCTTTCTTT
size: -; D: -; J: TRBJ1-2; V: TRBV28; CDR3: CASSFSGGRVGGYTF; DNA: TGTGCCAGCAGTTTTTCCGGGGGGCGTGTAGGAGGCTACACCTTC
size: -; D: TRBD1; J: TRBJ2-7; V: TRBV10-2; CDR3: CASSLGGSLYEQYF; DNA: TGCGCCAGCAGCCTAGGGGGCTCATTGTATGAGCAGTACTTC
size: -; D: TRBD1; J: TRBJ2-7; V: TRBV11-2; CDR3: CASSLDRQGQAVF; DNA: TGTGCCAGCAGCTTGGATAGACAGGGACAGGCCGTCTTC
size: -; D: TRBD1; J: TRBJ1-1; V: TRBV13; CDR3: CASSIGTGAGTEAFF; DNA: TGTGCCAGCAGCATAGGGACAGGGGCTGGCACTGAAGCTTTCTTT
size: -; D: -; J: TRBJ1-2; V: TRBV21-1; CDR3: CASSKAGHRGDYGYTF; DNA: TGTGCCAGCAGCAAAGCCGGACACCGGGGGGACTATGGCTACACCTTC
size: -; D: -; J: TRBJ1-1; V: TRBV29-1; CDR3: CSVVQMNTEAFF; DNA: TGCAGCGTTGTCCAGATGAACACTGAAGCTTTCTTT
size: -; D: -; J: TRBJ1-6; V: TRBV6-5; CDR3: CASSYLAVSGNSPLHF; DNA: TGTGCCAGCAGTTACTTAGCTGTCAGCGGGAATTCACCCCTCCACTTT
size: -; D: -; J: TRBJ1-5; V: TRBV4-3; CDR3: CASSQDLNQPQHF; DNA: TGCGCCAGCAGCCAAGATCTTAATCAGCCCCAGCATTTT
size: -; D: -; J: TRBJ2-5; V: TRBV19; CDR3: CASNRGYQETQYF; DNA: TGTGCCAGTAATCGGGGGTACCAAGAGACCCAGTACTTC
size: -; D: -; J: TRBJ2-1; V: TRBV28; CDR3: CASSLGGTARNEQFF; DNA: TGTGCCAGCAGTTTGGGGGGAACGGCCCGCAATGAGCAGTTCTTC
size: -; D: -; J: TRBJ1-5; V: TRBV21-1; CDR3: CASSSPGVTGGVQPQHF; DNA: TGTGCCAGCAGCTCCCCGGGTGTGACAGGGGGCGTTCAGCCCCAGCATTTT
size: once; D: -; J: TRBJ1-5; V: TRBV5-5; CDR3: CASSPTGSPYQPQHF; DNA: TGTGCCAGCAGCCCAACAGGGAGCCCGTATCAGCCCCAGCATTTT
size: -; D: -; J: TRBJ1-5; V: TRBV29-1; CDR3: CSVQESSNQPQHF; DNA: TGCAGCGTACAGGAGTCGAGCAATCAGCCCCAGCATTTT
size: -; D: -; J: TRBJ1-5; V: TRBV6-6; CDR3: CASSYSQGQYQPQHF; DNA: TGTGCCAGCAGTTACTCGCAGGGTCAATATCAGCCCCAGCATTTT
size: -; D: -; J: TRBJ1-2; V: TRBV6-5; CDR3: CASSPLGRAEVGYTF; DNA: TGTGCCAGCAGCCCCCTAGGCAGGGCTGAGGTTGGCTACACCTTC
size: -; D: -; J: TRBJ2-7; V: TRBV7-6; CDR3: CASSPGASAEQYF; DNA: TGTGCCAGCAGCCCTGGGGCCTCAGCCGAGCAGTACTTC
size: few; D: -; J: TRBJ1-1; V: TRBV19; CDR3: CASSKAPTAGTEAFF; DNA: TGTGCCAGTAGTAAGGCTCCGACAGCGGGCACTGAAGCTTTCTTT
size: -; D: TRBD1; J: TRBJ1-5; V: TRBV4-1; CDR3: CASSWTGAQPQHF; DNA: TGCGCCAGCAGCTGGACAGGGGCTCAGCCCCAGCATTTT
size: -; D: TRBD1; J: TRBJ2-7; V: TRBV10-3; CDR3: CAIKLDRGLDEQYF; DNA: TGTGCCATCAAGCTGGACAGGGGGCTTGACGAGCAGTACTTC
size: -; D: -; J: TRBJ2-2; V: TRBV5-4; CDR3: CASSHNTGNTGELFF; DNA: TGTGCCAGCAGCCACAACACAGGGAACACCGGGGAGCTGTTTTTT
size: few; D: -; J: TRBJ2-1; V: TRBV11-2; CDR3: CASSQLTNNNEQFF; DNA: TGTGCCAGCAGCCAACTCACTAACAACAATGAGCAGTTCTTC
size: -; D: -; J: TRBJ2-5; V: TRBV7-6; CDR3: CASSLRGAGETQYF; DNA: TGTGCCAGCAGCTTACGGGGGGCTGGGGAGACCCAGTACTTC
size: -; D: -; J: TRBJ2-5; V: TRBV6-1; CDR3: CASSRGQETQYF; DNA: TGTGCCAGCAGTCGAGGGCAAGAGACCCAGTACTTC
size: -; D: TRBD2; J: TRBJ2-3; V: TRBV29-1; CDR3: CSVETQRGTDTQYF; DNA: TGCAGCGTTGAAACGCAGCGGGGGACAGATACGCAGTATTTT
size: -; D: -; J: TRBJ2-6; V: TRBV5-1; CDR3: CASSPIGSSGANVLTF; DNA: TGCGCCAGCAGCCCGATCGGGAGCTCTGGGGCCAACGTCCTGACTTTC
size: -; D: -; J: TRBJ1-6; V: TRBV30; CDR3: CAWSEDKGSPLHF; DNA: TGTGCCTGGAGTGAGGACAAGGGTTCACCCCTCCACTTT
size: -; D: -; J: TRBJ2-1; V: TRBV7-3; CDR3: CASSLRGTSSEQFF; DNA: TGTGCCAGCAGCTTAAGGGGCACTAGCAGTGAGCAGTTCTTC
size: few; D: -; J: TRBJ1-4; V: TRBV6-5; CDR3: CASSSTDSPGSEKLFF; DNA: TGTGCCAGCAGTTCTACGGACTCCCCCGGGAGTGAAAAACTGTTTTTT
size: -; D: TRBD1; J: TRBJ2-5; V: TRBV7-8; CDR3: CASSFARLTGTGQETQYF; DNA: TGTGCCAGCAGCTTTGCGAGGCTCACCGGGACAGGGCAAGAGACCCAGTACTTC
size: -; D: TRBD2; J: TRBJ2-3; V: TRBV7-2; CDR3: CASSFGGAGTDTQYF; DNA: TGTGCCAGCAGCTTCGGGGGGGCCGGCACAGATACGCAGTATTTT
size: -; D: -; J: TRBJ2-2; V: TRBV6-1; CDR3: CASSERGRNTGELFF; DNA: TGTGCCAGCAGTGAACGGGGAAGGAACACCGGGGAGCTGTTTTTT
size: -; D: -; J: TRBJ2-4; V: TRBV18; CDR3: CASSPSGVKNIQYF; DNA: TGTGCCAGCTCACCCAGCGGTGTCAAAAACATTCAGTACTTC
size: few; D: TRBD2; J: TRBJ2-3; V: TRBV2; CDR3: CASSDGGGGTDTQYF; DNA: TGTGCCAGCAGTGATGGCGGGGGGGGAACAGATACGCAGTATTTT
size: -; D: -; J: TRBJ1-3; V: TRBV9; CDR3: CASSVGHSGNTIYF; DNA: TGTGCCAGCAGCGTGGGCCACTCTGGAAACACCATATATTTT
size: -; D: -; J: TRBJ1-4; V: TRBV27; CDR3: CASSPKTGITNEKLFF; DNA: TGTGCCAGCAGTCCCAAAACAGGGATAACTAATGAAAAACTGTTTTTT
size: -; D: -; J: TRBJ2-3; V: TRBV29-1; CDR3: CSSDPQVLGDTQYF; DNA: TGCAGCTCTGATCCCCAGGTACTCGGCGATACGCAGTATTTT
size: -; D: TRBD1; J: TRBJ2-1; V: TRBV29-1; CDR3: CSVGGVGQGAYNEQFF; DNA: TGCAGCGTTGGGGGTGTGGGACAGGGGGCCTACAATGAGCAGTTCTTC
size: -; D: TRBD1; J: TRBJ1-2; V: TRBV4-1; CDR3: CASSQDRGLNTGVISGYTF; DNA: TGCGCCAGCAGCCAAGATCGGGGCCTAAACACAGGGGTAATTTCTGGCTACACCTTC